The clone carrying this TCR beta chain has just a few counts. Its antigen is undetermined. One junction end does not reproduce the germline sequence, and a read error may be involved. The data belong to a study of regulatory T cells in long-lasting Graves disease. Findings of the study overall: A greater number of public clonotypes (more than 2,500) was shared by persistent patients than by new patients (about 880). Lower TCR diversity was seen in persistent Graves' patients than in newly diagnosed ones.

Time point specified: newly diagnosed GD, antithyroid drugs for less than 3 months. From RNA extracted from PBMCs, the TCR library was made. HTBI primers from iRepertoire and Arm-PCR of CDR3 regions yielded the TCR beta libraries. Each CDR3 protein is one row after TCRdb ran MiXCR on the multiplex PCR reads. The table has approximately 490,000 distinct CDR3 sequences, around 15% seen once. These data were also reused for a study on T cells in Graves' hyperthyroidism and ophthalmopathy.

The sequencing here drew on peripheral blood mononuclear cells (PBMCs), taken at new diagnosis, from a patient treated with antithyroid drugs. The sequence derives from a man between 40 and 49 years old with Graves disease.

CDR3: CSARQVANTGELYF. DNA of the CDR3: TGCAGTGCTCGACAGGTCGCGAACACCGGGGAGCTGTATTTT. The chain links TRBV20-1 to TRBJ2-2; TRBD1 might be the D (6 bases). The germline V gene encodes CDR1 DFQATT and CDR2 SNEGSKA (reference sequence). The CDR3 has 14 amino acids.